This T cell receptor beta chain was profiled in a study of T-cell reconstitution after alpha-beta-depleted transplantation in children. TCRbeta library preparation incorporated unique molecular identifiers. TCRdb redid the calling of the PCR reads with MiXCR, one entry per CDR3 protein. Found here are 200,000 to 250,000 distinct CDR3 sequences, 8.5% to 10% of them singletons; the top ten hold approximately 5.9%. Source: PBMCs from the stem cell graft donor, taken from the stem cell graft. The source is a human donor who donated a stem cell graft to a child with acute lymphoblastic leukemia.

CDR3 region: CSAATTGQGSYEQYF. The DNA of the CDR3 is TGCAGTGCCGCCACCACGGGACAGGGCTCCTACGAGCAGTACTTC. This chain uses TRBV20-1 with TRBJ2-7; 9 bases match TRBD1. J lost 0 bases, V lost 6 bases, and 9 bases had no gene match. This CDR3 is built from 15 residues. The germline V gene encodes CDR1 DFQATT and CDR2 SNEGSKA (reference sequence).